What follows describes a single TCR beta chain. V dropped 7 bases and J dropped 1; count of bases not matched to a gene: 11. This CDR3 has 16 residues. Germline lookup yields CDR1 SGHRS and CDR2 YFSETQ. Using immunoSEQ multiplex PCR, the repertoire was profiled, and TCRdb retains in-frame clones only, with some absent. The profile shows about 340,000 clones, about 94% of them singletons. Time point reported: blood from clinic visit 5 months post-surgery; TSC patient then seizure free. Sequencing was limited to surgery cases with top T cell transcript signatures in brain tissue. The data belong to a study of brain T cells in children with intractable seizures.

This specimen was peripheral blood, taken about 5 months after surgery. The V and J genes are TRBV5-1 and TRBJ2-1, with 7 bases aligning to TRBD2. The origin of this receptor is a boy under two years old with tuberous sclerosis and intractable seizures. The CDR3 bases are TGCGCCAGCGGAGACCCAAGGGAGGGATCCTACAATGAGCAGTTCTTC. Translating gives CASGDPREGSYNEQFF. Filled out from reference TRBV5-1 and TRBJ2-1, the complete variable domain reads KAGVTQTPRYLIKTRGQQVTLSCSPISGHRSVSWYQQTPGQGLQFLFEYFSETQRNKGNFPGRFSGRQFSNSRSEMNVSTLELGDSALYLCASGDPREGSYNEQFFGPGTRLTVL.